Shown below are 6 T cell receptor beta chains from a single sample sequenced in a study of CD8 T cells in Susac syndrome. With random hexamers, reverse transcription was performed on about 0.45 to 1 ug of RNA. TCRdb re-called the immunoSEQ multiplex PCR reads through MiXCR, storing one row per CDR3 protein. Among 200,000 to 250,000 distinct CDR3 sequences listed, around 95% were seen once. The sequencing sample was made of CD4+ T cells from PBMCs. These receptors all come from a human donor with multiple sclerosis.

J is TRBJ2-5 and V is TRBV9, with a possible D match to TRBD1 (5 bases). Between the trimmed V and J ends, which lost 5 bases and 3 bases, there was a span of 11 bases. In germline, CDR1 is SGDLS, CDR2 YYNGEE. The CDR3 is made up of 13 amino acids. CDR3 sequence (DNA): TGTGCCAGCAGTATAGGACATGAAGAGACCCAGTACTTC. As protein: CASSIGHEETQYF.

V gene TRBV4-2 combines with J gene TRBJ2-6, with D maybe TRBD1 (5 bases). V shed 1 base and J shed 0 bases, with 13 bases lying between them. The CDR3 runs 18 residues. From germline, CDR1 is LGHNA and CDR2 YNFKEQ. The CDR3 reads CASSQGPQQVSGANVLTF. In DNA form, the CDR3 reads TGTGCCAGCAGCCAAGGGCCTCAACAGGTCTCTGGGGCCAACGTCCTGACTTTC.

The rearrangement uses TRBV7-9 and TRBJ2-1; the D gene is possibly TRBD2 (6 bases). Germline CDR1 is SEHNR and CDR2 is FQNEAQ (reference sequence). This CDR3 is 15 amino acids long. Trimming left V 5 bases short and J 2 bases short, with 13 bases between. CDR3 sequence (DNA): TGTGCCAGCAGCCCCGGAGGGGTGGCCTACAATGAGCAGTTCTTC. Its protein is CASSPGGVAYNEQFF.

The rearrangement uses TRBV12-3 or TRBV12-4 and TRBJ2-1, with unresolved D. The CDR3 sequence is 13 residues long. V lost 5 bases, J lost 6 bases, and 11 bases lay in between. CDR3 DNA: TGTGCCAGCAGTACCCTCGGCGGCAATGAGCAGTTCTTC. Its translation: CASSTLGGNEQFF.

This chain joins TRBV29-1 and TRBJ2-5; weak D call: TRBD1 (6 bases). V lost 4 bases to trimming and J lost 2 bases, with 8 bases between them. Germline CDR1 and CDR2: SQVTM and ANQGSEA. The CDR3 runs 12 residues. The CDR3 spells CSVGDTQETQYF. The CDR3 DNA follows: TGCAGCGTTGGGGACACACAAGAGACCCAGTACTTC.

This chain links TRBV2 with TRBJ1-1; TRBD1 is a possible D gene (5 bases). The CDR3 is 13 residues long. Trimming took off 5 bases at V and 1 base at J, with 8 bases between the two ends. Germline CDR1 is SNHLY and CDR2 is FYNNEI. The CDR3 coding sequence is TGTGCCAGCAGTCAAGGGGAGAACACTGAAGCTTTCTTT. Its translation is CASSQGENTEAFF. The full variable domain, in which reference TRBV2 and TRBJ1-1 provide the parts outside the CDR3, is EPEVTQTPSHQVTQMGQEVILRCVPISNHLYFYWYRQILGQKVEFLVSFYNNEISEKSEIFDDQFSVERPDGSNFTLKIRSTKLEDSAMYFCASSQGENTEAFFGQGTRLTVV.